This T cell receptor beta chain was captured by sequencing in a study of blood T cell repertoires in COVID-19 (dated by TCRdb to between 2020 and 2021). Concerning the study at large: Samples from collaborators originated in the United States, Italy and Spain and spanned both the acute and convalescent phases of COVID-19. The material from the prospective study consisted of cDNA or gDNA derived from T cells, B-cell-depleted T cells, or PBMCs. The dataset comprised deeply sampled blood TCRbeta repertoires from subjects exposed to, actively infected with, or recovered from COVID-19. The repertoires were released in a freely available public database meant as a resource for research on the immune response to SARS-CoV-2. Samples were obtained from the ongoing ImmuneRACE study (first 160 participants) and from over 1,000 subjects provided by 6 global collaborators. Sample metadata almost always included a de-identified subject ID, COVID-19 status, age in years and sex. HLA class I and class II types, where available, came from metadata supplied by the sample provider rather than from assay-based typing. What the authors observed across the whole study: The amount of clinical and demographic metadata varied by source and participant and was provided uncurated.

Whole blood was collected in K2EDTA tubes by collaborating institutions according to the institutions' own protocols. Collaborator samples were shipped for TCRbeta analysis as frozen whole blood, isolated PBMCs, or DNA extracted from either sample type. TCRbeta CDR3 regions were amplified from genomic DNA by means of the immunoSEQ Assay, a bias-controlled multiplex PCR. In the source study's methods: The number of nucleated cells in each sample was estimated by amplification of reference gene primers within the assay. To quantify the absolute abundance of each unique TCRbeta CDR3 rearrangement, sequence reads were collapsed and filtered. For each sample, productive Simpson clonality was calculated by taking the square root of Simpson's diversity index across productive rearrangements. TCRdb mirrors the immuneACCESS table, restricted to in-frame sequences. Some clones are absent from its copies; in checked studies, under half trace to an unresolved V gene, and the reason for the others is unknown. V and J calls and clone size are as listed in that table; D and trimming were resolved from the DNA. The sample table lists tens of thousands of clones, roughly 80% of them with a count of one. The ten biggest clones cover roughly 4.8% of the sample.

Turning to this clone: Its antigen remains undetermined. Qualities for individual bases were not recorded, and no much larger clone is one base off.

The receptor was derived from a woman at least 80 years old with active or convalescent COVID-19. Material for sequencing was peripheral blood.

The CDR3 protein sequence reads: CASSIRDIYGYTF. The nucleotide sequence is TGTGCCAGTAGTATCCGGGACATCTATGGCTACACCTTC. The rearranged chain carries TRBV19 and TRBJ1-2; the D gene is possibly TRBD1, with 6 bases matching. Looking up the germline V gene (reference sequence) yields CDR1 LNHDA and CDR2 SQIVND. V loses 3 bases, J loses 4 bases, and the germline ends lie 9 bases apart. Inclusive of the bounding cysteine and phenylalanine, the CDR3 is 13 residues long. Of the read, only the CDR3 DNA is kept; its 39 bases are in frame from base 1.